This is a list of T cell receptor beta chains from one sample in a study of T cells in Graves' hyperthyroidism and ophthalmopathy. MiXCR was run by TCRdb on the multiplex PCR reads, yielding one entry per CDR3 protein. Found here are a few hundred thousand distinct CDR3 sequences, roughly 13% of them singletons; the top ten hold approximately 35%. Sequences were obtained from blood. The receptors stem from a woman aged 40-49 years with Graves' ophthalmopathy. Both conserved end residues are part of each CDR3. D genes are given only for firm matches. A row's size may be missing; if present it is once, few, many or a size class.

j_call	v_call	clone_size	d_call	cdr3_aa	cdr3_nt
TRBJ2-3	TRBV7-9	-	-	CASSRDTQYF	TGTGCCAGCAGTAGGGATACGCAGTATTTT
TRBJ1-2	TRBV6-6	many	-	CASSYSGTRKGSNYGYTF	TGTGCCAGCAGTTACTCGGGGACAAGGAAGGGTTCTAACTATGGCTACACCTTC
TRBJ2-1	TRBV11-1	-	TRBD2	CASSLVSLAGLYNEQFF	TGTGCCAGCAGCTTAGTTTCCCTAGCGGGTCTCTACAATGAGCAGTTCTTC
TRBJ2-3	TRBV2	-	TRBD1	CASSDVDRTPDTQYF	TGTGCCAGCAGTGATGTGGACAGGACCCCAGATACGCAGTATTTT
TRBJ2-3	TRBV20-1	-	-	CSAPKGPWNTDTQYF	TGCAGTGCCCCGAAAGGGCCCTGGAACACAGATACGCAGTATTTT
TRBJ1-4	TRBV6-1	-	-	CASSYDRNEKLFF	TGTGCCAGCAGTTATGATAGGAATGAAAAACTGTTTTTT
TRBJ2-7	TRBV7-6	few	TRBD1	CASSIRGQGIGEQYF	TGTGCCAGCAGCATTAGAGGACAGGGGATTGGCGAGCAGTACTTC
TRBJ2-1	TRBV2	many	TRBD1	CASGQVSYNEQFF	TGTGCCAGTGGACAGGTCTCCTACAATGAGCAGTTCTTC
TRBJ2-7	TRBV11-2	many	TRBD1	CASSIGTANYEQYF	TGTGCCAGCAGCATCGGGACAGCTAATTACGAGCAGTACTTC
TRBJ2-5	TRBV14	-	TRBD1	CASSQHLRGKETQYF	TGTGCCAGCAGCCAACATCTCAGGGGGAAAGAGACCCAGTACTTC
TRBJ1-1	TRBV28	-	-	CASRAFGGTEAFF	TGTGCCAGCAGGGCCTTCGGGGGAACTGAAGCTTTCTTT
TRBJ1-1	TRBV5-1	few	-	CASSLVGGSSEAFF	TGCGCCAGCAGCTTGGTAGGGGGTTCCTCTGAAGCTTTCTTT
TRBJ1-1	TRBV7-9	many	-	CASSSRERWDTEAFF	TGTGCCAGCAGCTCCAGGGAGAGGTGGGACACTGAAGCTTTCTTT
TRBJ2-1	TRBV7-2	-	TRBD2	CASSARLAGGSFEQFF	TGTGCCAGCAGCGCCCGACTAGCGGGAGGTAGCTTTGAGCAGTTCTTC
TRBJ1-5	TRBV28	many	-	CASSFRLKYYSNQPQHF	TGTGCCAGCAGTTTTCGACTTAAGTACTATAGCAATCAGCCCCAGCATTTT
TRBJ2-2	TRBV28	-	-	CASNTQRLWLFF	TGTGCCAGCAACACACAGAGGTTGTGGCTGTTTTTT
TRBJ1-6	TRBV6-1	many	-	CASSKLRTASSYNSPLHF	TGTGCCAGCAGCAAGCTGAGGACAGCGAGCTCCTATAATTCACCCCTCCACTTT
TRBJ1-6	TRBV4-2	-	-	CASRIQGTGSPLHF	TGTGCCAGCAGGATCCAGGGGACTGGCTCACCCCTCCACTTT
TRBJ1-6	TRBV7-2	few	-	CASSSNQGTPLHF	TGTGCCAGCAGCTCGAATCAGGGTACACCCCTCCACTTT
TRBJ2-1	TRBV20-1	-	-	CSARVGWDPSSGEQFF	TGCAGTGCTAGAGTTGGTTGGGACCCCTCGAGCGGTGAGCAGTTCTTC
TRBJ1-4	TRBV4-1	-	TRBD1	CASSPPTGWGLNEKLFF	TGCGCCAGCAGCCCCCCGACAGGGTGGGGTCTTAATGAAAAACTGTTTTTT
TRBJ2-1	TRBV6-1	many	-	CASSYPGGSYNEQFF	TGTGCCAGCAGTTATCCGGGTGGGTCCTACAATGAGCAGTTCTTC
TRBJ1-2	TRBV5-8	-	-	CASSEQGSGGYTF	TGTGCCAGCAGCGAACAGGGCTCTGGCGGCTACACCTTC
TRBJ2-7	TRBV9	few	TRBD2	CASSVDLAGSYEQYF	TGTGCCAGCAGCGTAGATCTAGCGGGCTCCTACGAGCAGTACTTC
TRBJ1-1	TRBV12-3/TRBV12-4	-	-	CASSLEVYTEAFF	TGTGCCAGCAGTTTAGAAGTGTACACTGAAGCTTTCTTT
TRBJ2-5	TRBV2	-	TRBD2	CASSEAPGLAGVETQYF	TGTGCCAGCAGTGAAGCGCCAGGACTAGCGGGAGTCGAGACCCAGTACTTC
TRBJ2-7	TRBV12-3/TRBV12-4	many	-	CASSLDRTYEQYF	TGTGCCAGCAGTTTGGACCGGACCTACGAGCAGTACTTC
TRBJ2-1	TRBV27	many	-	CASSLSLRAMNNEQFF	TGTGCCAGCAGTTTATCGCTTCGGGCGATGAACAATGAGCAGTTCTTC
TRBJ1-2	TRBV27	-	TRBD1	CASSLEYEGQGNYGYTF	TGTGCCAGCAGTTTAGAGTACGAGGGACAGGGGAACTATGGCTACACCTTC
TRBJ2-7	TRBV4-1	-	-	CASSQQDWDYEQYF	TGCGCCAGCAGCCAACAGGACTGGGACTACGAGCAGTACTTC
TRBJ1-1	TRBV25-1	many	-	CASSIGARTEAFF	TGTGCCAGCAGTATAGGGGCGCGCACTGAAGCTTTCTTT
TRBJ2-1	TRBV9	few	TRBD2	CASSVAPGGSYDEQFF	TGTGCCAGCAGCGTAGCCCCGGGAGGTTCCTACGATGAGCAGTTCTTC
TRBJ2-1	TRBV20-1	-	TRBD2	CSASMPGGRRGPYEQFF	TGCAGTGCTAGTATGCCGGGAGGAAGGCGGGGTCCCTACGAGCAGTTCTTC
TRBJ1-2	TRBV20-1	many	-	CSASPLPAGYTF	TGCAGTGCTAGCCCTCTGCCTGCTGGCTACACCTTC
TRBJ2-7	TRBV29-1	many	-	CSVGSRPSYEQYF	TGCAGCGTTGGTTCGCGTCCCTCCTACGAGCAGTACTTC
TRBJ2-7	TRBV11-2	few	-	CASSFGTYSYEQYF	TGTGCCAGCAGCTTCGGGACATACTCCTACGAGCAGTACTTC
TRBJ2-7	TRBV20-1	many	-	CSARGNYEQYF	TGCAGTGCTAGGGGGAACTACGAGCAGTACTTC
TRBJ2-2	TRBV5-4	many	-	CASSSFYANTGELFF	TGTGCCAGCAGCTCATTTTACGCGAACACCGGGGAGCTGTTTTTT
TRBJ1-1	TRBV9	-	TRBD1	CASSAAGQEPLGTEAFF	TGTGCCAGCAGCGCAGCGGGACAGGAGCCTCTGGGGACTGAAGCTTTCTTT
TRBJ1-1	TRBV3-1	many	-	CASSQQGIAEAFF	TGTGCCAGCAGCCAACAGGGTATCGCTGAAGCTTTCTTT
TRBJ1-1	TRBV27	many	TRBD1	CASSLQGGWNTEAFF	TGTGCCAGCAGTTTGCAGGGGGGATGGAACACTGAAGCTTTCTTT
TRBJ2-7	TRBV3-1	-	TRBD2	CASSQLAGVGYEQYF	TGTGCCAGCAGCCAGCTAGCGGGAGTTGGATACGAGCAGTACTTC
TRBJ2-5	TRBV28	many	TRBD1	CASYDSGQGFQETQYF	TGTGCCAGCTACGATTCGGGACAGGGGTTCCAAGAGACCCAGTACTTC
TRBJ1-6	TRBV19	-	-	CASTRGGSPNSPLHF	TGTGCCAGTACCCGGGGGGGGAGCCCTAATTCACCCCTCCACTTT
TRBJ2-2	TRBV13	few	-	CASSLSRRGPGELFF	TGTGCCAGCAGCTTAAGCCGGAGGGGTCCCGGGGAGCTGTTTTTT
TRBJ2-5	TRBV28	-	TRBD2	CASSPHLRYGTSLTETQYF	TGTGCCAGCAGTCCGCATTTGAGGTACGGGACTAGTCTTACAGAGACCCAGTACTTC
TRBJ1-1	TRBV20-1	many	-	CSAVARNMNTEAFF	TGCAGTGCCGTCGCGAGAAACATGAACACTGAAGCTTTCTTT
TRBJ2-7	TRBV7-2	few	-	CASSLRGDRGILYEQYF	TGTGCCAGCAGCTTGAGGGGAGATCGCGGAATCCTATACGAGCAGTACTTC
TRBJ2-1	TRBV6-1	many	TRBD2	CASSEALGAGGLYNEQFF	TGTGCCAGCAGTGAAGCGCTAGGAGCGGGAGGTTTGTACAATGAGCAGTTCTTC
TRBJ2-1	TRBV20-1	-	TRBD2	CSAEGLYDARGSYNEQFF	TGCAGTGCCGAGGGACTATATGACGCCCGCGGCTCCTACAATGAGCAGTTCTTC
TRBJ1-6	TRBV2	few	-	CASSGASGKGNSPLHF	TGTGCCAGCAGTGGGGCATCAGGGAAGGGGAATTCACCCCTCCACTTT
TRBJ1-5	TRBV20-1	few	-	CSAREGAGNQPQHF	TGCAGTGCTAGAGAAGGAGCAGGAAATCAGCCCCAGCATTTT
TRBJ2-3	TRBV10-3	few	TRBD1	CAISGGQGVVDTQYF	TGTGCCATCAGCGGGGGACAGGGGGTCGTAGATACGCAGTATTTT